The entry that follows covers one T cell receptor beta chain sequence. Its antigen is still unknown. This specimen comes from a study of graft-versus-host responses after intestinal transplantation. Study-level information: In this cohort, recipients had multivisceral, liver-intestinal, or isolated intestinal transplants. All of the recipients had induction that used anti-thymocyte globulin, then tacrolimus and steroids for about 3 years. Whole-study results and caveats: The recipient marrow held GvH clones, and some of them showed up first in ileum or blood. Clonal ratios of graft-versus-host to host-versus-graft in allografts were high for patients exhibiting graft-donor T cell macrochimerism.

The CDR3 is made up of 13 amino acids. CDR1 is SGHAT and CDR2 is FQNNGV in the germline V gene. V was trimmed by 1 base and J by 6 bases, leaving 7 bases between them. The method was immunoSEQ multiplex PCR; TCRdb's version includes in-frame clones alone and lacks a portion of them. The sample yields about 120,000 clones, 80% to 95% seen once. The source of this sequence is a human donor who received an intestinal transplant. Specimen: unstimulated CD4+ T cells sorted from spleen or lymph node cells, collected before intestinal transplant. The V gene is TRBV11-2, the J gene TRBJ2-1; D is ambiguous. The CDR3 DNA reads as TGTGCCAGCAGCTTAGGGAGAGGCAATGAGCAGTTCTTC. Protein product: CASSLGRGNEQFF.